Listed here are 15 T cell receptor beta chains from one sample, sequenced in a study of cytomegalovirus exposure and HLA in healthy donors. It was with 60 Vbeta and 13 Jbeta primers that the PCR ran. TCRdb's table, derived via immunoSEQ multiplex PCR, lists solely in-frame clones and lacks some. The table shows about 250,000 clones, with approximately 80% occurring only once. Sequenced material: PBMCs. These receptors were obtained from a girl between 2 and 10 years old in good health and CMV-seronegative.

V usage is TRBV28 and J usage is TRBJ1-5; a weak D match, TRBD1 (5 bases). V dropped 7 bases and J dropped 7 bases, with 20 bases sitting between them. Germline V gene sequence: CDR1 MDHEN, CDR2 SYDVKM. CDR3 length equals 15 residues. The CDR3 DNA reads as TGTGCCAGCAACACGGGAGCGGGGCTACGGCAGCCCCAGCATTTT. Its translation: CASNTGAGLRQPQHF.

The CDR3 nucleotides are TGTGCCAGCAGCTTAGTCCTACAGGGCACAGATACGCAGTATTTT. Residues: CASSLVLQGTDTQYF. The J gene is TRBJ2-3, the V gene TRBV7-9; the D gene is possibly TRBD1 (5 bases). The ends were cut back, 1 base at V and 1 base at J, with 9 bases in the middle. This CDR3 comprises 15 residues. Germline values: CDR1 SEHNR, CDR2 FQNEAQ (reference sequence).

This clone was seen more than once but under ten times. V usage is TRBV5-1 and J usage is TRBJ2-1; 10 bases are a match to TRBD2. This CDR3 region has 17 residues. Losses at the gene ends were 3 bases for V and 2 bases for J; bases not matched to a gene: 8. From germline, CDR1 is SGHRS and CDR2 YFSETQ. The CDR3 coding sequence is TGCGCCAGCAGCTCCCCCACTAGCGGGAACGCCTACAATGAGCAGTTCTTC. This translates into CASSSPTSGNAYNEQFF.

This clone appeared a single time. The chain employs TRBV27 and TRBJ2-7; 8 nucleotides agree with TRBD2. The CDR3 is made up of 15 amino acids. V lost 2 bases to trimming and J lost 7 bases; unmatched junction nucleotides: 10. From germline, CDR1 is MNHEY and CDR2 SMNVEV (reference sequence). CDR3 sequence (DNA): TGTGCCAGCAGTTTAAGGTACAGTCCGGGAGGGGAGCAGTACTTC. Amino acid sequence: CASSLRYSPGGEQYF.

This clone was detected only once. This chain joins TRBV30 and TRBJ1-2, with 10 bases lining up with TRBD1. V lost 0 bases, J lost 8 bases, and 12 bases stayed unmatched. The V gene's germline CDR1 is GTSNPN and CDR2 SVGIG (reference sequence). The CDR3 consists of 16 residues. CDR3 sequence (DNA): TGTGCCTGGAGTGTGAATTTGGTTGGGACAGGGGTCGGCTACACCTTC. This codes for CAWSVNLVGTGVGYTF.

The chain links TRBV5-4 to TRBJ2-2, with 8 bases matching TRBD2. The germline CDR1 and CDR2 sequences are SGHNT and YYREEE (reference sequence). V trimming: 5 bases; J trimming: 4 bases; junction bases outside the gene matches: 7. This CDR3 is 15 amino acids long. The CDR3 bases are TGTGCCAGCAGGGATCTCGGGGGGGGCACCGGGGAGCTGTTTTTT. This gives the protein CASRDLGGGTGELFF. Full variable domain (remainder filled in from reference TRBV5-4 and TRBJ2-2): ETGVTQSPTHLIKTRGQQVTLRCSSQSGHNTVSWYQQALGQGPQFIFQYYREEENGRGNFPPRFSGLQFPNYSSELNVNALELDDSALYLCASRDLGGGTGELFFGEGSRLTVL.

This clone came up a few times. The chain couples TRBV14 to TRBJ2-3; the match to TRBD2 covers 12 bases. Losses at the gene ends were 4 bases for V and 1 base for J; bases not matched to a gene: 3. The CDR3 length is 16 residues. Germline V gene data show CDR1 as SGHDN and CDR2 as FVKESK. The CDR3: CASSPSGRARTDTQYF. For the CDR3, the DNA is TGTGCCAGCAGCCCTAGCGGGAGGGCCCGCACAGATACGCAGTATTTT.

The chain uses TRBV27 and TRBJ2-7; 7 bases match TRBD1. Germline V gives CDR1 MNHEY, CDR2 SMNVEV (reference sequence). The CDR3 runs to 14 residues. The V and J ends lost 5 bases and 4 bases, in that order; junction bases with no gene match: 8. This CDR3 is CASSVASTGYEQYF. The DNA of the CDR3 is TGTGCCAGCAGTGTCGCCTCGACAGGGTACGAGCAGTACTTC.

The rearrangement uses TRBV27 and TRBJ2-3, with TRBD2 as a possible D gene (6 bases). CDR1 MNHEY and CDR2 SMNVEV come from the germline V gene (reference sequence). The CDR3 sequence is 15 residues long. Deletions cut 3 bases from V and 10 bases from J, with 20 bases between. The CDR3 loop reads CASSLGFTTSGAQYF. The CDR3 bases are TGTGCCAGCAGTTTGGGGTTTACCACTTCGGGGGCGCAGTATTTT.

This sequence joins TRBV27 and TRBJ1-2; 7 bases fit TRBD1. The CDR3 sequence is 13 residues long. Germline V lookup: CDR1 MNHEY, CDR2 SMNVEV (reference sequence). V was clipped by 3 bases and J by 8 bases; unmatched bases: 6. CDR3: CASSFQGVGGYTF. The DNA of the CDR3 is TGTGCCAGCAGTTTTCAGGGGGTTGGAGGCTACACCTTC.

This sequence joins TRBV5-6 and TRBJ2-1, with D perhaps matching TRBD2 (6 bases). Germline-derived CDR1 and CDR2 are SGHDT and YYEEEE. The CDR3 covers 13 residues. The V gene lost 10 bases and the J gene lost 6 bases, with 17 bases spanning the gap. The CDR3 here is CADPGLGANEQFF. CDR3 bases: TGTGCCGATCCGGGACTCGGGGCCAATGAGCAGTTCTTC. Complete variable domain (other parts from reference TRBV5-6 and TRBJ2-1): DAGVTQSPTHLIKTRGQQVTLRCSPKSGHDTVSWYQQALGQGPQFIFQYYEEEERQRGNFPDRFSGHQFPNYSSELNVNALLLGDSALYLCADPGLGANEQFFGPGTRLTVL.

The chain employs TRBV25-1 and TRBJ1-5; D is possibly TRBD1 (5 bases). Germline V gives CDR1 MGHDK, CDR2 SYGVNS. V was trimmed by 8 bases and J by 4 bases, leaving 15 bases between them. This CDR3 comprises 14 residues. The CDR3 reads CASGGGAGNQPQHF. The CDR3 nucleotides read TGTGCCAGCGGCGGCGGGGCTGGGAATCAGCCCCAGCATTTT.

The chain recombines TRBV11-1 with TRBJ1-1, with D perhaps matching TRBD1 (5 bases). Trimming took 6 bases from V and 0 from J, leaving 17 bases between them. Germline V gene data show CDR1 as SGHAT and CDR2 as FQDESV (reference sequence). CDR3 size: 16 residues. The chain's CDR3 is CASSSIPGGMNTEAFF. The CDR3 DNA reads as TGTGCCAGCAGTTCTATCCCCGGGGGGATGAACACTGAAGCTTTCTTT.

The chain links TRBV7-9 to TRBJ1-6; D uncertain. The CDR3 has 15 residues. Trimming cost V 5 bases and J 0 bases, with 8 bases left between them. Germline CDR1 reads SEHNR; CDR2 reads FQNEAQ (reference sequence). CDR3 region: CASSEGSSYNSPLHF. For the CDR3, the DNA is TGTGCCAGCAGCGAGGGAAGCTCCTATAATTCACCCCTCCACTTT.

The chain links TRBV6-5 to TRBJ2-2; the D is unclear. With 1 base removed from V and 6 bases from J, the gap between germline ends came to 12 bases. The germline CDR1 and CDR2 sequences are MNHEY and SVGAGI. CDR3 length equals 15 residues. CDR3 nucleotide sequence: TGTGCCAGCAGTTACTGGGCCGCCAGACCCGGGGAGCTGTTTTTT. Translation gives CASSYWAARPGELFF.